Listed here is a single TCR beta chain. The antigen is undetermined. Autoimmune disease history or systemic immunosuppression meant exclusion. Germline V gene sequence: CDR1 SGHDN, CDR2 FVKESK. This CDR3 region has 17 residues. With V trimmed by 3 bases and J by 7 bases, 12 bases remained unmatched. This entry is derived from a study of OX40 agonist ivuxolimab in advanced cancers. Study-wide results and limits: CD4+ and CD8+ blood T cells expanded clonally by week 6 at 0.1 to 3.0 mg/kg. No determination was made of the antigen specificity of the expanded peripheral T cells.

TCRdb's table, derived via immunoSEQ multiplex PCR, lists solely in-frame clones and lacks some. The sample lists some 76,000 clones, approximately 86% seen once, with approximately 0.8% in the top ten. The receptor comes from an adult with an advanced solid tumor such as melanoma, head and neck, liver or kidney cancer. The chain couples TRBV14 to TRBJ2-1, with 10 bases identical to TRBD2. Material: CD4+ or CD8+ T cells sorted from blood, obtained in a trial of the OX40 agonist ivuxolimab. Here the CDR3 reads CASSHQREGGLSNEQFF. The CDR3 DNA reads as TGTGCCAGCAGCCACCAGCGGGAGGGCGGATTATCGAATGAGCAGTTCTTC.